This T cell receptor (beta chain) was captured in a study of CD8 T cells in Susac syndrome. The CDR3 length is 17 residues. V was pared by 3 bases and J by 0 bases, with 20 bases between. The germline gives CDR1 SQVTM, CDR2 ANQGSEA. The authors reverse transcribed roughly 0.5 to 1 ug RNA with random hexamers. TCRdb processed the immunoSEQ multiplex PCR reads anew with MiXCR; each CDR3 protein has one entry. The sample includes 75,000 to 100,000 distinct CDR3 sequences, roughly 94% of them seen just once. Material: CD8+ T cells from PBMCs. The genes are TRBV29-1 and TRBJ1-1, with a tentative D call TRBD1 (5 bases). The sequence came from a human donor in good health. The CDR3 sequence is CSVDRNRPLSLNTEAFF. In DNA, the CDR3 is TGCAGCGTTGATCGGAACAGGCCTCTTTCTTTGAACACTGAAGCTTTCTTT.